A selection of T cell receptor beta chains follows, all from one sample in a study of TIL therapy for anti-PD-1-resistant metastatic lung cancer. TCRdb's copy holds only in-frame clones and misses some; the assay was immunoSEQ multiplex PCR. The sample carries about 32,000 clones, roughly 69% recorded once. The starting material was blood, obtained at baseline. The receptors were sampled from a woman aged 30 to 85 with non-small cell lung cancer. The CDR3 runs from the conserved cysteine through the conserved F or W. The D gene is left open where the match is weak. Size tells how often a clone was seen (once, few, many) or the class of an expanded clone, and some rows leave it out.

D | J | V | size | DNA | CDR3
- | TRBJ1-5 | TRBV7-8 | - | TGTGCCAGCAGCCTACTGAGGGCCCTCGGTCAGCCCCAGCATTTT | CASSLLRALGQPQHF
- | TRBJ1-5 | TRBV30 | few | TGTGCCTGGAGTCGAATAGGGCAGGGTAAGTCCGGCAATCAGCCCCAGCATTTT | CAWSRIGQGKSGNQPQHF
TRBD1 | TRBJ2-1 | TRBV19 | - | TGTGCCAGTCGGACAGGGGGCATAGACAATGAGCAGTTCTTC | CASRTGGIDNEQFF
- | TRBJ1-3 | TRBV5-1 | - | TGCGCCAGCAGCTTGGACAGGGCTGGAAACACCATATATTTT | CASSLDRAGNTIYF
- | TRBJ2-5 | TRBV30 | - | TGTGCCTGCTCCCCCCAAGAGACCCAGTACTTC | CACSPQETQYF
- | TRBJ2-2 | TRBV6-1 | few | TGTGCCAGCAGTGAAACTAGTTTCACCGGGGAGCTGTTTTTT | CASSETSFTGELFF
- | TRBJ2-1 | TRBV5-1 | - | TGCGCCAGCAGCTTGTCCCCCACGACAGTCTCCTACAATGAGCAGTTCTTC | CASSLSPTTVSYNEQFF
TRBD1 | TRBJ1-2 | TRBV5-6 | - | TGTGCCAGCAGCTCCTCTAAGGTACAGGGGGCCTGGGGCTACACCTTC | CASSSSKVQGAWGYTF
- | TRBJ2-1 | TRBV7-6 | - | TGTGCCATTGACGCGTCCCCCGGTCGAGGGCAGTTCTTC | CAIDASPGRGQFF
- | TRBJ1-2 | TRBV30 | - | TGTGCCTGCGGCCGGCCCGAAGAACGGAAGGGCTACACCTTC | CACGRPEERKGYTF
TRBD1 | TRBJ2-7 | TRBV2 | - | TGTGCCAGCAACCCGGGACAGATCCTCGAGCAGTACTTC | CASNPGQILEQYF
- | TRBJ2-1 | TRBV7-6 | medium-sized | TGTGCCAGCAGCTCCGCCCCGCTGGCAAGTAATGAGCAGTTCTTC | CASSSAPLASNEQFF
TRBD1 | TRBJ2-6 | TRBV9 | - | TGTGCCAGCAGCCCCCGGGACAGGGTTCTCTCTGGGGCCAACGTCCTGACTTTC | CASSPRDRVLSGANVLTF
TRBD2 | TRBJ2-7 | TRBV5-4 | - | TGTGCCAGCAGTCCTAGCGGGAGGGCCGGGAGCTCCTACGAGCAGTACTTC | CASSPSGRAGSSYEQYF
TRBD2 | TRBJ2-7 | TRBV10-2 | - | TGCGCCAGCAACCGACTAGCGGGATCCACCTACGAGCAGTACTTC | CASNRLAGSTYEQYF
TRBD1 | TRBJ2-1 | TRBV5-1 | - | TGCGCCAGCAGTGGCAACTCGGGACAGAGCTACAATGAGCAGTTCTTC | CASSGNSGQSYNEQFF
TRBD2 | TRBJ2-1 | TRBV6-6 | - | TGTGCCAGCAGTTACGATGCGGGAGGAGGCCCTGAGCAGTTCTTC | CASSYDAGGGPEQFF
- | TRBJ2-1 | TRBV30 | - | TGTGCCTGGAGTCTCACTAGATACAATGAGCAGTTCTTC | CAWSLTRYNEQFF
TRBD1 | TRBJ2-7 | TRBV27 | few | TGTGCCAGCAGTTCCCAGGGGGCGCGGGAGCAGTACTTC | CASSSQGAREQYF
TRBD1 | TRBJ2-2 | TRBV6-1 | - | TGTGCCAGCAGAAGACAGGGCAACACCGGGGAGCTGTTTTTT | CASRRQGNTGELFF
TRBD2 | TRBJ2-7 | TRBV6-5 | - | TGTGCCACCAAGCACCCGGGGGGGAACGGCGAGCAGTACTTC | CATKHPGGNGEQYF
TRBD2 | TRBJ2-1 | TRBV7-9 | - | TGTGCCAGCAGCTTAGGGACTAGGGTAACGGATGAGCAGTTCTTC | CASSLGTRVTDEQFF
- | TRBJ2-3 | TRBV19 | - | TGTGCCAGATCAATGGTAGCGAACACAGATACGCAGTATTTT | CARSMVANTDTQYF
TRBD1 | TRBJ2-7 | TRBV18 | - | TGTGCCAGCTCACCCGCAGGGGGCCCCTACGAGCAGTACTTC | CASSPAGGPYEQYF
- | TRBJ1-6 | TRBV27 | - | TGTGCCAGCAGTTTAGCGAGGGGAGATTCACCCCTCCACTTT | CASSLARGDSPLHF
- | TRBJ1-2 | TRBV5-1 | few | TGCGCCAGCAGGGTACCTGGCTATGGCTACACCTTC | CASRVPGYGYTF
- | TRBJ2-7 | TRBV6-1 | - | TGTGCCAGCAGGCTACAGGGAACCAACGAGCAGTACTTC | CASRLQGTNEQYF
- | TRBJ2-6 | TRBV7-8 | - | TGTGCCAGCAGCACAGACCGCCGTGGGGCCAACGTCCTGACTTTC | CASSTDRRGANVLTF
- | TRBJ2-1 | TRBV15 | - | TGTGCCACCAGCATCGAGGGAACTCTCTCCTACAATGAGCAGTTCTTC | CATSIEGTLSYNEQFF
- | TRBJ2-1 | TRBV5-6 | - | TGTGCCAGCAGCTTACTAGTCTTCAATGAGCAGTTCTTC | CASSLLVFNEQFF
- | TRBJ2-2 | TRBV7-9 | - | TGTGCCAGCAGCTTAGTTCCTCTAGTCTTGAACACCGGGGAGCTGTTTTTT | CASSLVPLVLNTGELFF